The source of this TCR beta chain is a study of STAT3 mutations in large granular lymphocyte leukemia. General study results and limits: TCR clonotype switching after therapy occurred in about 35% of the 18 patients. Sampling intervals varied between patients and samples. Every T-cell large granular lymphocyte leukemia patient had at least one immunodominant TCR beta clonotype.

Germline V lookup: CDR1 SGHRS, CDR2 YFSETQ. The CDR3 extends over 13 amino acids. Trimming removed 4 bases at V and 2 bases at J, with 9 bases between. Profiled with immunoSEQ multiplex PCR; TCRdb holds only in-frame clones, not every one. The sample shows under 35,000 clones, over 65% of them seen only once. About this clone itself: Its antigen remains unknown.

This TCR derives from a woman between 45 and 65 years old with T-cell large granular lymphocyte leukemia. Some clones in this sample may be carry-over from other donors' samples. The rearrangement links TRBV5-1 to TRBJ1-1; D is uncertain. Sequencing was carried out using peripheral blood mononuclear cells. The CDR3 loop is CASSPAYNTEAFF. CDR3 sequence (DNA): TGCGCCAGCAGCCCGGCCTACAACACTGAAGCTTTCTTT.